This T cell receptor (beta chain) was sequenced in a study of blood T cell repertoires in COVID-19. Overall study: Researchers got acute and convalescent COVID-19 samples from the United States, Italy and Spain.

V trimming: 0 bases; J trimming: 4 bases; junction bases outside the gene matches: 14. Looked up from germline, CDR1 is SGHRS and CDR2 is YFSETQ. The CDR3 consists of 18 residues. Original data processing: Reference gene primer amplification yielded estimated nucleated cell counts. Profiled with immunoSEQ multiplex PCR; TCRdb holds only in-frame clones, not every one. The DNA was the basis for D and trimming; V, J and clone size are from that table. The profile covers about 270,000 clones, with approximately 90% appearing a single time and around 15% taken by the ten largest. Donors were grouped by their self-reported clinical history. Donors of Cohort 3 who recovered were those that had two negative PCRs, clearance, or symptom resolution. This clone was seen a few times.

The V and J genes are TRBV5-1 and TRBJ1-2; TRBD1 matches at 8 bases. The material sequenced was PBMCs or T cells enriched from blood (not recorded which). This receptor was obtained from a young man who had recovered from COVID-19. The CDR3 sequence is CASSLAGTGLGIRYGYTF. The CDR3 nucleotides are TGCGCCAGCAGCTTGGCCGGGACAGGATTGGGAATACGCTATGGCTACACCTTC.